The subject of this entry is one T cell receptor beta chain. Generated by immunoSEQ multiplex PCR, the TCRdb table keeps only in-frame clones and is missing some. The table lists more than 25,000 clones, approximately 83% of them singletons. These data originate in a study of blood T cell repertoires in COVID-19. Study information: COVID-19 samples collected from the United States, Italy and Spain covered acute and convalescent phases. The analysed material was cDNA or gDNA that came from T cells, B-cell-depleted T cells, or PBMCs.

Trimming removed 1 base from V and 2 bases from J; junction bases left unmatched: 2. Germline V lookup: CDR1 SGHVS, CDR2 FNYEAQ. The CDR3 length is 16 residues. This sequence was found in a woman older than 75 with COVID-19, enrolled during active disease. The gene calls are TRBV7-6 and TRBJ2-3; 11 bases map to TRBD2. Sequenced material: peripheral blood. The CDR3 DNA sequence: TGTGCCAGCAGCTTAGGACTAGCGGGGAACACAGATACGCAGTATTTT. The encoded protein is CASSLGLAGNTDTQYF.